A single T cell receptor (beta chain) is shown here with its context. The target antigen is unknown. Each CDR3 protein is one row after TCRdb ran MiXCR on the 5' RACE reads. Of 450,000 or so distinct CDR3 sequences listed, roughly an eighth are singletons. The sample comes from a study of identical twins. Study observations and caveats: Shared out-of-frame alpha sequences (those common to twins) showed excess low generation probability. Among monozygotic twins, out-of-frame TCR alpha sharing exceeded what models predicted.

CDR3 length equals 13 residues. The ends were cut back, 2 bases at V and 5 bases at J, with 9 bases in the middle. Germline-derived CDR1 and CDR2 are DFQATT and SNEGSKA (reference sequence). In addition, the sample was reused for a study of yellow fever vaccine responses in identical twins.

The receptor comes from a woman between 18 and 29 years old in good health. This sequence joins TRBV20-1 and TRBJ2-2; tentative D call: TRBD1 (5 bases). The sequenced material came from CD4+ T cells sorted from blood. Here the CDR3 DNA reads TGCAGTGCTAGACCTCCAGGGACCGGGGAGCTGTTTTTT. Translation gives CSARPPGTGELFF.